These T cell receptor beta chains were read from a single sample in a study of T cell responses to AZD1222 COVID-19 vaccine. Clones were read by immunoSEQ multiplex PCR, and TCRdb kept only the in-frame ones, dropping some. Here the sample spans over 150,000 clones, around 89% being singletons. The source was peripheral blood, collected 28 days after the second AZD1222 dose. The receptors stem from an adult who received the AZD1222 COVID-19 vaccine. Each CDR3 is given with its conserved first and last residue. D genes are given only for firm matches. For some rows the clone size is stated as once, few or many, or as a class when expanded; others skip it.

size: NA; J: TRBJ1-1; V: TRBV7-9; D: NA; DNA: TGTGCCAGCAGCTTTCTGACGGTGAACACTGAAGCTTTCTTT; CDR3: CASSFLTVNTEAFF
size: NA; J: TRBJ1-1; V: TRBV5-1; D: NA; DNA: TGCGCCAGCAGCTTGGGTAAAGGGAGCACTGAAGCTTTCTTT; CDR3: CASSLGKGSTEAFF
size: NA; J: TRBJ1-6; V: TRBV27; D: NA; DNA: TGTGCCAGCAGTTTAGCGGGGGAGGGCTCACCCCTCCACTTT; CDR3: CASSLAGEGSPLHF
size: NA; J: TRBJ1-1; V: TRBV6-5; D: TRBD1; DNA: TGTGCCAGCAGTTTAAAAGGGGACAGGACTGAAGCTTTCTTT; CDR3: CASSLKGDRTEAFF
size: NA; J: TRBJ2-7; V: TRBV5-5; D: NA; DNA: TGTGCCAGCAGCTTGGCCCCCGGTCCCCAACTCTACGAGCAGTACTTC; CDR3: CASSLAPGPQLYEQYF
size: NA; J: TRBJ2-1; V: TRBV11-2; D: NA; DNA: TGTGCCAGCAGCTTCTACGGGGGTTACAATGAGCAGTTCTTC; CDR3: CASSFYGGYNEQFF
size: NA; J: TRBJ2-4; V: TRBV2; D: NA; DNA: TGTGCCAGCAGTGAAATCAGGACAGAGAAAGCCAAAAACATTCAGTACTTC; CDR3: CASSEIRTEKAKNIQYF
size: NA; J: TRBJ1-5; V: TRBV4-2; D: NA; DNA: TGTGCCAGCAGCCTGGGACAAAATAGCAATCAGCCCCAGCATTTT; CDR3: CASSLGQNSNQPQHF
size: NA; J: TRBJ2-1; V: TRBV29-1; D: NA; DNA: TGCAGCACCCGGACAAGCAATGAGCAGTTCTTC; CDR3: CSTRTSNEQFF
size: NA; J: TRBJ1-2; V: TRBV30; D: NA; DNA: TGTGCCTGGAACAGGGCGAGTTCCTATGGCTACACCTTC; CDR3: CAWNRASSYGYTF
size: NA; J: TRBJ2-1; V: TRBV5-1; D: NA; DNA: TGCGCCAGCGGGTTGGGGAACTACAATGAGCAGTTCTTC; CDR3: CASGLGNYNEQFF
size: NA; J: TRBJ2-5; V: TRBV30; D: NA; DNA: TGTGCCTGGAGTGTCCTGGGTGCGGGTAAAGAGACCCAGTACTTC; CDR3: CAWSVLGAGKETQYF
size: NA; J: TRBJ1-1; V: TRBV30; D: NA; DNA: TGTGCCTGGACTCCCGGGGGGACTGAAGCTTTCTTT; CDR3: CAWTPGGTEAFF
size: once; J: TRBJ1-5; V: TRBV6-1; D: NA; DNA: TGTGCCAGCAGTGAAGCGGGGAACCAGCCCCAGCATTTT; CDR3: CASSEAGNQPQHF
size: NA; J: TRBJ1-2; V: TRBV2; D: NA; DNA: TGTGCCAGCAGCGGCACCATGGACGGCTATGGCTACACCTTC; CDR3: CASSGTMDGYGYTF
size: NA; J: TRBJ2-1; V: TRBV3-1/TRBV3-2; D: NA; DNA: TGTGCCAGCAGCCAAGATTATAGGGATGAGCAGTTCTTC; CDR3: CASSQDYRDEQFF
size: NA; J: TRBJ1-4; V: TRBV2; D: TRBD1; DNA: TGTGCCAGCAGTTCCGGGACAGTCCTCGAAAAACTGTTTTTT; CDR3: CASSSGTVLEKLFF
size: once; J: TRBJ2-3; V: TRBV5-1; D: NA; DNA: TGCGCCAGCAGCGTGCCGACAGGAGTAGATACGCAGTATTTT; CDR3: CASSVPTGVDTQYF
size: NA; J: TRBJ2-1; V: TRBV6-1; D: TRBD2; DNA: TGTGCCAGCAGTGAGCGGGAAGCGAGCGGGGCGTTCTCCTACAATGAGCAGTTCTTC; CDR3: CASSEREASGAFSYNEQFF
size: NA; J: TRBJ2-3; V: TRBV7-3; D: TRBD2; DNA: TGTGCCAGCAGCTCTGTCGGGGGGGCCACAGATACGCAGTATTTT; CDR3: CASSSVGGATDTQYF
size: once; J: TRBJ2-5; V: TRBV12-3/TRBV12-4; D: TRBD1; DNA: TGTGCCAGCAGCCCTGACAGGGCAGAGACCCAGTACTTC; CDR3: CASSPDRAETQYF
size: few; J: TRBJ1-1; V: TRBV7-9; D: NA; DNA: TGTGCCAGCCCTAGGAGCGAATCGATGAACACTGAAGCTTTCTTT; CDR3: CASPRSESMNTEAFF
size: NA; J: TRBJ1-6; V: TRBV5-8; D: NA; DNA: TGTGCCAGCAGCTGGACAGTAAAGAATTCACCCCTCCACTTT; CDR3: CASSWTVKNSPLHF
size: NA; J: TRBJ2-7; V: TRBV29-1; D: NA; DNA: TGCAGCGTGGAGGGGGCGCGGCGCGAGCAGTACTTC; CDR3: CSVEGARREQYF
size: NA; J: TRBJ1-6; V: TRBV10-3; D: NA; DNA: TGTGCCATCAGGGCCAGCCAGAATTCACCCCTCCACTTT; CDR3: CAIRASQNSPLHF
size: NA; J: TRBJ1-1; V: TRBV19; D: NA; DNA: TGTGCCAGTACCCTCGGGCATACGAACACTGAAGCTTTCTTT; CDR3: CASTLGHTNTEAFF
size: NA; J: TRBJ2-1; V: TRBV20-1; D: NA; DNA: TGCAGTGCTAGTGGCGCAGGCGAGCAGTTCTTC; CDR3: CSASGAGEQFF
size: NA; J: TRBJ2-1; V: TRBV24-1; D: NA; DNA: TGTGCCACCAGTGAACCGGGACTCCACAATGAGCAGTTCTTC; CDR3: CATSEPGLHNEQFF
size: NA; J: TRBJ1-3; V: TRBV5-4; D: NA; DNA: TGTGCCAGCAGCTTGAATGGAGGCCCTTCTGGAAACACCATATATTTT; CDR3: CASSLNGGPSGNTIYF
size: NA; J: TRBJ2-3; V: TRBV6-4; D: TRBD1; DNA: TGTGCCAGCAGTGAGAGACAGGGAACAGATACGCAGTATTTT; CDR3: CASSERQGTDTQYF
size: once; J: TRBJ1-1; V: TRBV10-3; D: NA; DNA: TGTGCCACTCAACCCAACTGGCCGAACACTGAAGCTTTCTTT; CDR3: CATQPNWPNTEAFF
size: NA; J: TRBJ2-7; V: TRBV14; D: NA; DNA: TGTGCCAGCTCCGGTTTGAGGGGAAACTACGAGCAGTACTTC; CDR3: CASSGLRGNYEQYF
size: NA; J: TRBJ1-3; V: TRBV5-1; D: NA; DNA: TGCGCCAGCAGCTTCGGCCCGACGGATATCTCTGGAAACACCATATATTTT; CDR3: CASSFGPTDISGNTIYF
size: NA; J: TRBJ1-1; V: TRBV12-3/TRBV12-4; D: NA; DNA: TGTGCCAGCAGTAAACAAGGCTTCACTGAAGCTTTCTTT; CDR3: CASSKQGFTEAFF
size: few; J: TRBJ1-1; V: TRBV4-2; D: TRBD1; DNA: TGTGCCAGCAGCCCGCGGCTGGGACAGGGGGCTGTGAACACTGAAGCTTTCTTT; CDR3: CASSPRLGQGAVNTEAFF
size: NA; J: TRBJ1-2; V: TRBV7-3; D: NA; DNA: TGTGCCAGCAGCTTAAATCCAGGGACTGATGGCTACACCTTC; CDR3: CASSLNPGTDGYTF
size: few; J: TRBJ1-3; V: TRBV5-1; D: NA; DNA: TGCGCCAGCAGCCCCGGATCAGGGGCTGGAAACACCATATATTTT; CDR3: CASSPGSGAGNTIYF
size: NA; J: TRBJ2-5; V: TRBV18; D: TRBD1; DNA: TGTGCCAGCTCACCTAGGCCAGGGGGAGAGACCCAGTACTTC; CDR3: CASSPRPGGETQYF
size: NA; J: TRBJ2-3; V: TRBV6-5; D: TRBD2; DNA: TGTGCCAGCAGTCGAAGCGGGGGGGTATCAGATACGCAGTATTTT; CDR3: CASSRSGGVSDTQYF
size: NA; J: TRBJ2-3; V: TRBV3-1/TRBV3-2; D: NA; DNA: TGTGCCAGCAGCCAAGAAGTTATCTGGGACACAGATACGCAGTATTTT; CDR3: CASSQEVIWDTDTQYF
size: NA; J: TRBJ1-4; V: TRBV19; D: NA; DNA: TGTGCCAGTACCCAACACCCGACAGCAACTAATGAAAAACTGTTTTTT; CDR3: CASTQHPTATNEKLFF
size: NA; J: TRBJ2-1; V: TRBV6-4; D: TRBD2; DNA: TGTGCCAGCAGTGAACTAGCGGGGGGGTTCGATGAGCAGTTCTTC; CDR3: CASSELAGGFDEQFF
size: NA; J: TRBJ1-5; V: TRBV3-1/TRBV3-2; D: NA; DNA: TGTGCCAGCAGCCAAGGGTTCAGTAGCTATCAGCCCCAGCATTTT; CDR3: CASSQGFSSYQPQHF
size: NA; J: TRBJ1-5; V: TRBV19; D: TRBD1; DNA: TGTGCCAGTAGCCTAGCCGGGACAGGGGGCACCCAGCATTTT; CDR3: CASSLAGTGGTQHF
size: NA; J: TRBJ1-5; V: TRBV30; D: NA; DNA: TGTGCCTGGAGTGAGATGAATCAGCCCCAGCATTTT; CDR3: CAWSEMNQPQHF
size: NA; J: TRBJ1-6; V: TRBV10-3; D: NA; DNA: TGTGCCATCATGGGGGCCGCCTATAATTCACCCCTCCACTTT; CDR3: CAIMGAAYNSPLHF